The rows below give T cell receptor beta chains drawn from one sample of a study of immune evolution from preneoplasia to lung adenocarcinoma. Using immunoSEQ multiplex PCR, the repertoire was profiled, and TCRdb retains in-frame clones only, with some absent. The sample shows about 3,700 clones, approximately 80% of them seen only once. Specimen: FFPE lung adenocarcinoma in situ tissue. All receptors derive from a person aged 65-85 years with lung adenocarcinoma. Both conserved end residues are part of each CDR3. A D gene is named only where the DNA matches it firmly. Only some rows state a clone size, as once, few, many or a class for expanded clones.

j_gene: TRBJ1-1; d_gene: NA; v_gene: TRBV7-2; abundance: NA; CDR3nt: TGTGCCAGCAGCTTCCAGGCGAACACTGAAGCTTTCTTT; CDR3aa: CASSFQANTEAFF
j_gene: TRBJ2-7; d_gene: TRBD1; v_gene: TRBV14; abundance: NA; CDR3nt: TGTGCCAGCAGTCACAATTTTGCTGGGACAGGGGGATTCGACGAGCAGTACTTC; CDR3aa: CASSHNFAGTGGFDEQYF
j_gene: TRBJ2-1; d_gene: NA; v_gene: TRBV11-3; abundance: NA; CDR3nt: TGTGCCAGCAGTCCAACCCCCAGTTCCTTAAGCAATGAGCAGTTCTTC; CDR3aa: CASSPTPSSLSNEQFF
j_gene: TRBJ1-1; d_gene: TRBD1; v_gene: TRBV6-5; abundance: NA; CDR3nt: TGTGCCAGCAGTCCGCCGACAGGGGCTATTAAAACTTTCTTT; CDR3aa: CASSPPTGAIKTFF
j_gene: TRBJ2-7; d_gene: TRBD1; v_gene: TRBV27; abundance: NA; CDR3nt: TGTGCCAGCAGTCCGACGACAGGGTTTTTTCGCCCCGAGCAGTACTTC; CDR3aa: CASSPTTGFFRPEQYF
j_gene: TRBJ2-1; d_gene: NA; v_gene: TRBV10-3; abundance: NA; CDR3nt: TGTGCCATCAGTGAGCTGGGGGATGAGCAGTTCTTC; CDR3aa: CAISELGDEQFF
j_gene: TRBJ2-2; d_gene: NA; v_gene: TRBV5-1; abundance: few; CDR3nt: TGCGCCAGCAGCTTTGCGGGGAGCACCGGGGAGCTGTTTTTT; CDR3aa: CASSFAGSTGELFF
j_gene: TRBJ2-3; d_gene: TRBD2; v_gene: TRBV5-1; abundance: NA; CDR3nt: TGCGCCAGCAGAAAGCAGCGCCAGCGGGACGACACAGATACGCAGTATTTT; CDR3aa: CASRKQRQRDDTDTQYF
j_gene: TRBJ1-5; d_gene: NA; v_gene: TRBV30; abundance: NA; CDR3nt: TGTGCCTGGAGTGGACTACCAAATCAGCCCCAGCATTTT; CDR3aa: CAWSGLPNQPQHF
j_gene: TRBJ2-5; d_gene: TRBD2; v_gene: TRBV5-5; abundance: NA; CDR3nt: TGTGCCAGCAGCTTGGCCGTAAGAGCGGGAGGACGGGAGACCCAGTACTTC; CDR3aa: CASSLAVRAGGRETQYF
j_gene: TRBJ2-1; d_gene: NA; v_gene: TRBV14; abundance: NA; CDR3nt: TGTGCCAGCAGCCAAGTGTATTCGATTGACGAGTTAGGGGGGGCGGCGAACAATGAGCAGTTCTTC; CDR3aa: CASSQVYSIDELGGAANNEQFF
j_gene: TRBJ2-7; d_gene: NA; v_gene: TRBV5-8; abundance: NA; CDR3nt: TGTGCCAGCAGCCGGGGTGCCGGGACGGTGGAATTCGAGCAGTACTTC; CDR3aa: CASSRGAGTVEFEQYF
j_gene: TRBJ2-7; d_gene: NA; v_gene: TRBV20-1; abundance: NA; CDR3nt: TGCAGTGCTAGAGATAGGGGCAAGCAGTACTTC; CDR3aa: CSARDRGKQYF
j_gene: TRBJ1-3; d_gene: NA; v_gene: TRBV6-6; abundance: NA; CDR3nt: TGTGCCAGCAGTTACTCGACTGTGGGGGCTGGAAACACCATATATTTT; CDR3aa: CASSYSTVGAGNTIYF
j_gene: TRBJ2-7; d_gene: NA; v_gene: TRBV29-1; abundance: NA; CDR3nt: TGCAGCGTTGGGAGTTATTTTACCACTCCCTACGAGCAGTACTTC; CDR3aa: CSVGSYFTTPYEQYF
j_gene: TRBJ2-7; d_gene: NA; v_gene: TRBV11-2; abundance: few; CDR3nt: TGTGCCAGCAGCCCATCGACCGGGCCCGACTACGAGCAGTACTTC; CDR3aa: CASSPSTGPDYEQYF
j_gene: TRBJ1-2; d_gene: TRBD1; v_gene: TRBV15; abundance: once; CDR3nt: TGTGCCACCAGCAGAGGACAGGGGGCGGTCTATGGCTACACCTTC; CDR3aa: CATSRGQGAVYGYTF
j_gene: TRBJ2-5; d_gene: NA; v_gene: TRBV11-2; abundance: few; CDR3nt: TGTGCCAGCAGCCGAGGGTTCCAAGAGACCCAGTACTTC; CDR3aa: CASSRGFQETQYF
j_gene: TRBJ2-1; d_gene: NA; v_gene: TRBV11-2; abundance: once; CDR3nt: TGTGCCAGCAGCTTAGTACGGGGGGCAAGCTCCTACAATGAGCAGTTCTTC; CDR3aa: CASSLVRGASSYNEQFF
j_gene: TRBJ2-5; d_gene: NA; v_gene: TRBV5-1; abundance: NA; CDR3nt: TGCGCCAGCAGCCCCCAGGGGAGAGAGACCCAGTACTTC; CDR3aa: CASSPQGRETQYF
j_gene: TRBJ2-7; d_gene: TRBD1; v_gene: TRBV6-5; abundance: NA; CDR3nt: TGTGCCAGCAGTTACTCGGGGACAGGGCGCTACGAGCAGTACTTC; CDR3aa: CASSYSGTGRYEQYF
j_gene: TRBJ2-7; d_gene: NA; v_gene: TRBV15; abundance: few; CDR3nt: TGTGCCACCAGCAGAGGGGGGGCGGAAATCGACGAGCAGTACTTC; CDR3aa: CATSRGGAEIDEQYF
j_gene: TRBJ2-7; d_gene: NA; v_gene: TRBV2; abundance: few; CDR3nt: TGTGCCAGCAGTGGCGTAGAGCAGTACTTC; CDR3aa: CASSGVEQYF
j_gene: TRBJ1-1; d_gene: NA; v_gene: TRBV20-1; abundance: NA; CDR3nt: TGCAGTGCTAGAGCTCCTACTGAAGCTTTCTTT; CDR3aa: CSARAPTEAFF
j_gene: TRBJ1-2; d_gene: NA; v_gene: TRBV6-4; abundance: NA; CDR3nt: TGTGCTACCAAACCAGGGGCCGCCGGCGGCTACACCTTC; CDR3aa: CATKPGAAGGYTF
j_gene: TRBJ2-7; d_gene: NA; v_gene: TRBV19; abundance: NA; CDR3nt: TGTGCCAGCTCGACAGACAGCAGCTCCTACGAGCAGTACTTC; CDR3aa: CASSTDSSSYEQYF
j_gene: TRBJ2-7; d_gene: NA; v_gene: TRBV2; abundance: few; CDR3nt: TGTGCCAGCAGTTGGCAGGGTGATCCCGAGCAGTACTTC; CDR3aa: CASSWQGDPEQYF
j_gene: TRBJ1-1; d_gene: TRBD1; v_gene: TRBV9; abundance: NA; CDR3nt: TGTGCCAGCAGCGTACAGGGGGGGCTCAATGAAGCTTTCTTT; CDR3aa: CASSVQGGLNEAFF
j_gene: TRBJ1-5; d_gene: NA; v_gene: TRBV2; abundance: NA; CDR3nt: TGTGCCAGCAACCAGGGGATGGGGCAGCCCCAGCATTTT; CDR3aa: CASNQGMGQPQHF
j_gene: TRBJ1-2; d_gene: NA; v_gene: TRBV6-5; abundance: NA; CDR3nt: TGTGCCAGCAGTTACACAGCCGGCTACACCTTC; CDR3aa: CASSYTAGYTF
j_gene: TRBJ1-5; d_gene: NA; v_gene: TRBV29-1; abundance: NA; CDR3nt: TGCAGCGTTGGAGGGAATAGCAATCAGCCCCAGCATTTT; CDR3aa: CSVGGNSNQPQHF
j_gene: TRBJ2-3; d_gene: NA; v_gene: TRBV12-5; abundance: NA; CDR3nt: TGTGCTAGTGGTTTGGGCAAGCGCCAGGGTTACATCGCAGATACGCAGTATTTT; CDR3aa: CASGLGKRQGYIADTQYF
j_gene: TRBJ1-2; d_gene: NA; v_gene: TRBV19; abundance: NA; CDR3nt: TGTGCCAGTAGTCCGTGGGGGCGGGGGCTAGGCTATGGCTACACCTTC; CDR3aa: CASSPWGRGLGYGYTF
j_gene: TRBJ2-5; d_gene: TRBD1; v_gene: TRBV19; abundance: large; CDR3nt: TGTGCCAGTAGTATAGACTCGACAGGGTACCTCGAGACCCAGTACTTC; CDR3aa: CASSIDSTGYLETQYF
j_gene: TRBJ1-1; d_gene: NA; v_gene: TRBV25-1; abundance: NA; CDR3nt: TGTGCCAGCAGTGAATCGGCCAACAGGGTGTATACTGAAGCTTTCTTT; CDR3aa: CASSESANRVYTEAFF
j_gene: TRBJ1-1; d_gene: TRBD1; v_gene: TRBV28; abundance: NA; CDR3nt: TGTGCCAGCAGTCCCGGGACAGGGGTGAGAGAAGCTTTCTTT; CDR3aa: CASSPGTGVREAFF
j_gene: TRBJ2-4; d_gene: NA; v_gene: TRBV11-3; abundance: NA; CDR3nt: TGTGCCAGCAGCCCCGGGCAGGGAGCCGCCAAAAACATTCAGTACTTC; CDR3aa: CASSPGQGAAKNIQYF